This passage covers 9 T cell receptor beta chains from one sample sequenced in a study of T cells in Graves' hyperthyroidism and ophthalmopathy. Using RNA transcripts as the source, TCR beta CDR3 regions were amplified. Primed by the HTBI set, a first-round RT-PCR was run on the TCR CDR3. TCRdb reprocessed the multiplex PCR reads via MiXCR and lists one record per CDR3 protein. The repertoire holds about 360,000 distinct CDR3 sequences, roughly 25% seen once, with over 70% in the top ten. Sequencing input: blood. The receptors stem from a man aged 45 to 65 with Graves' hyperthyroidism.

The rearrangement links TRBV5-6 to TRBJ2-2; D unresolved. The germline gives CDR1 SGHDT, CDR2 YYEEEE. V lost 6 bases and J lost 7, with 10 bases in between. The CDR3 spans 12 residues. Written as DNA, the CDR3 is TGTGCCAGCACCTTTCGTGGCGGGGAGCTGTTTTTT. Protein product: CASTFRGGELFF.

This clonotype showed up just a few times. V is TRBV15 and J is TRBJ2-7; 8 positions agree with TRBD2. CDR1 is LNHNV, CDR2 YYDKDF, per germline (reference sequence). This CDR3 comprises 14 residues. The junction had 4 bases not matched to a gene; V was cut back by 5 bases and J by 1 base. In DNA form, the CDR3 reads TGTGCCACCAGCCCAGGACTAGCATCCTACGAGCAGTACTTC. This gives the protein CATSPGLASYEQYF.

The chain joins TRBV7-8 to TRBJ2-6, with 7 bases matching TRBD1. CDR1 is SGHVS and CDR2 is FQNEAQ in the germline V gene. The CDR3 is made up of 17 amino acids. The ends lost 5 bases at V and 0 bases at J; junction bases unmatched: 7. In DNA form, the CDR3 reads TGTGCCAGCAGCCTACTAAACAGGGGCTCTGGGGCCAACGTCCTGACTTTC. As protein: CASSLLNRGSGANVLTF.

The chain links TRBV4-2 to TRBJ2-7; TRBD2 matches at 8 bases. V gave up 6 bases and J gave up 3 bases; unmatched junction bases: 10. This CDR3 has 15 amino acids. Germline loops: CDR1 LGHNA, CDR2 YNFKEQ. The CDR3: CASSPGSGTGYEQYF. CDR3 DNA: TGTGCCAGCAGTCCTGGTAGCGGGACGGGCTACGAGCAGTACTTC.

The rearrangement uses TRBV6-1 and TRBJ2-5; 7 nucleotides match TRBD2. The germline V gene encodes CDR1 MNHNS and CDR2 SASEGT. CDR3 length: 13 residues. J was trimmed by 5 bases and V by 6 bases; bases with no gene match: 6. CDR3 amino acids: CASRDPGGETQYF. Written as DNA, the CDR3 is TGTGCCAGCAGAGATCCGGGAGGTGAGACCCAGTACTTC.

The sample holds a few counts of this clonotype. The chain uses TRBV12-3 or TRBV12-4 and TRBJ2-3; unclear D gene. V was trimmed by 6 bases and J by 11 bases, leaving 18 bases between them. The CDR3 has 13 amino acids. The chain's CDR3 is CASSPLYEQLQYF. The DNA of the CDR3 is TGTGCCAGCAGCCCCCTTTACGAGCAACTGCAGTATTTT.

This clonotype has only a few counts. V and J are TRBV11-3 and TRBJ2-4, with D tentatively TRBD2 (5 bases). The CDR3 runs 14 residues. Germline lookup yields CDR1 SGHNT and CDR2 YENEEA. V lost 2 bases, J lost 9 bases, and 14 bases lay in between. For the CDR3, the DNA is TGTGCCAGCAGCTTACCCCTACGGGAAGGCATTCAGTACTTC. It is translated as CASSLPLREGIQYF.

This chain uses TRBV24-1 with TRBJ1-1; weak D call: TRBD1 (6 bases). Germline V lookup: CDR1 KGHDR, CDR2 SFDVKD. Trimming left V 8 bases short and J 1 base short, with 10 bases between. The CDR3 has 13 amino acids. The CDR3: CATKYRENTEAFF. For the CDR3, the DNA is TGTGCCACCAAGTACAGGGAGAACACTGAAGCTTTCTTT.

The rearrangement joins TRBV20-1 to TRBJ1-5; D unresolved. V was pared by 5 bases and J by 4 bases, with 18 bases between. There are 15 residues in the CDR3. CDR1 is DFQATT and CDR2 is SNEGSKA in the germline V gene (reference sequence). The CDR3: CSAADGLNLNQPQHF. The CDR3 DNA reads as TGCAGTGCTGCAGACGGACTTAACCTTAATCAGCCCCAGCATTTT.